The clone carrying this T cell receptor beta chain was seen only once. The antigen is unknown. Treatment denoted: oral pan-JAK inhibitor, 5-10 mg twice daily. This record belongs to a study of CD8+ T cells in alopecia areata. General observations from the study: A great number of expanded lesional clones endured in scalp and blood during tofacitinib. Normal scalp showed lower clonality than lesional scalp, especially alopecia totalis/universalis.

Reverse transcription of extracted RNA yielded cDNA, which provided the sequencing template. Method: immunoSEQ multiplex PCR; TCRdb's copy keeps in-frame clones and lacks some. The table shows approximately 42,000 clones, with about 71% occurring only once. This CDR3 is built from 12 residues. Trimming stripped 0 bases from V and 6 bases from J, with 9 bases between. Germline V lookup: CDR1 GTSNPN, CDR2 SVGIG (reference sequence). The material sequenced was CD8+ T cells sorted from blood, taken at week 4, from a patient treated with tofacitinib. V is TRBV30 and J is TRBJ2-7; D is unclear. This receptor was taken from a human donor with alopecia areata. CDR3 region: CAWSVRGSEQYF. The CDR3 DNA follows: TGTGCCTGGAGTGTCCGAGGAAGCGAGCAGTACTTC.